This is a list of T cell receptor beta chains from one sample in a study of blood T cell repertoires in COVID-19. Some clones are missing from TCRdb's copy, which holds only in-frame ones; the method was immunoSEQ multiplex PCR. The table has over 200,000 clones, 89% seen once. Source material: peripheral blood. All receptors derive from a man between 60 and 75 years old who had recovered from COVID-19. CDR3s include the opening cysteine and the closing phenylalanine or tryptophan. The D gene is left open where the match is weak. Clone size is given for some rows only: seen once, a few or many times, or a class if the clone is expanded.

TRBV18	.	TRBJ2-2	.	CASSPPVTTNTGELFF	TGTGCCAGCTCACCACCGGTCACAACGAACACCGGGGAGCTGTTTTTT
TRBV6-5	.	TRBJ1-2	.	CASFSLRVYTF	TGTGCCAGCTTCTCCCTACGCGTCTACACCTTC
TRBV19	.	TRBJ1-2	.	CASTPFSAAAGLNYGYTF	TGTGCCAGTACTCCCTTCTCCGCCGCGGCAGGGCTTAACTATGGCTACACCTTC
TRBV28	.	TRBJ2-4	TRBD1	CASSYWTGGSKNIQYF	TGTGCCAGCAGTTATTGGACAGGGGGTTCCAAAAACATTCAGTACTTC
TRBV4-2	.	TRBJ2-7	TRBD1	CASSLELRGPYEQYF	TGTGCCAGCAGCCTAGAATTAAGGGGGCCCTACGAGCAGTACTTC
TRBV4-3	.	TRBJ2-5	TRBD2	CASSQLTSGQETQYF	TGCGCCAGCAGCCAGTTGACTAGCGGCCAAGAGACCCAGTACTTC
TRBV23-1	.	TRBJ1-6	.	CASSLFRRIAGALHF	TGCGCCAGCAGTCTGTTCAGACGGATCGCCGGAGCCCTCCACTTT
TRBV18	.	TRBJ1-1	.	CASSSDLNTEAFF	TGTGCCAGCTCTTCGGACTTGAACACTGAAGCTTTCTTT
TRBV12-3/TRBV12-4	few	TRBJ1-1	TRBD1	CASRDRGRTEAFF	TGTGCCAGCAGGGACAGGGGGAGGACTGAAGCTTTCTTT
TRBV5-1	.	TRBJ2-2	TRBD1	CASSSVQGKNTGELFF	TGCGCCAGCAGCTCCGTACAGGGGAAAAACACCGGGGAGCTGTTTTTT
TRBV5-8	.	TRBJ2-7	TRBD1	CASSGRQGISEQYF	TGTGCCAGCAGCGGGAGACAGGGAATAAGCGAGCAGTACTTC
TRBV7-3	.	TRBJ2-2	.	CASSLTTATGELFF	TGTGCCAGCAGCCTCACGACAGCTACCGGGGAGCTGTTTTTT
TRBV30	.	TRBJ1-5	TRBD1	CAISLGTVNQPQHF	TGTGCCATATCCCTCGGGACAGTAAATCAGCCCCAGCATTTT
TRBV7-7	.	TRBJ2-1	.	CASSLGGAGEQFF	TGTGCCAGCAGCTTAGGGGGCGCGGGGGAGCAGTTCTTC
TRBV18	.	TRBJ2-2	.	CASSPYGSTDTGELFF	TGTGCCAGCTCACCTTACGGGTCCACGGATACCGGGGAGCTGTTTTTT
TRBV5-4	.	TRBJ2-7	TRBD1	CASSRQGSSYEQYF	TGTGCCAGCAGCAGACAGGGGAGCTCCTACGAGCAGTACTTC
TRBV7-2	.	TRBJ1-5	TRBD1	CASSQLGQHYSNQPQHF	TGTGCCAGCAGCCAGCTGGGACAGCATTATAGCAATCAGCCCCAGCATTTT
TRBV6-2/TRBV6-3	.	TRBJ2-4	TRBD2	CASSYGTSYYIQYF	TGTGCCAGCAGTTACGGGACTAGCTACTACATTCAGTACTTC